This T cell receptor beta chain appears in the sequencing data of a study of T cells in Graves' hyperthyroidism and ophthalmopathy. This clonotype was counted only a few times. What was amplified from RNA transcripts were TCR beta CDR3 regions. The study used the HTBI primer set for a first-round RT-PCR of the TCR CDR3. TCRdb analysed the multiplex PCR reads with MiXCR anew, one entry per CDR3 protein. The table lists 190,000 or so distinct CDR3 sequences, 18% of them singletons, with about 45% in the top ten. Graves' hyperthyroidism without ophthalmopathy progression within 18 months was termed stable. Uncontrolled infection, other autoimmune disease, pregnancy or lactation barred patients from enrollment. The CDR3 sequence is 13 residues long. Germline V gene sequence: CDR1 SGDLS, CDR2 YYNGEE. Trimming took 1 base from V and 3 from J, leaving 7 bases between them.

This receptor was identified in a man aged 40-55 years with Graves' hyperthyroidism. Material: blood. V is TRBV9 and J is TRBJ2-5; D uncertain. CDR3 DNA sequence: TGTGCCAGCAGCGTATATGACAAAGAGACCCAGTACTTC. It is translated as CASSVYDKETQYF.